These 17 T cell receptor beta chains were sequenced from one sample in a study of T-cell memory formation after mild COVID-19. TCRdb analysed the 5' RACE reads with MiXCR anew, one entry per CDR3 protein. Of 450,000 or so distinct CDR3 sequences listed, around a quarter were seen once; the top ten hold around 12%. The sample consisted of PBMCs or a T cell subset sorted from them (not recorded which). These receptors all stem from an adult woman who had mild COVID-19 (a few samples of this study predate the infection). Cell type and time point are not known.

The V gene is TRBV5-5, the J gene TRBJ1-1; D gene ambiguous. This CDR3 comprises 14 residues. V was trimmed by 0 bases and J by 8 bases, leaving 14 bases between them. The germline V gene has CDR1 SGHKS and CDR2 YYEKEE (reference sequence). The CDR3: CASSLVGGRGEAFF. CDR3 sequence (DNA): TGTGCCAGCAGCTTGGTGGGAGGGCGCGGGGAAGCTTTCTTT. The full variable domain, in which reference TRBV5-5 and TRBJ1-1 provide the parts outside the CDR3, is DAGVTQSPTHLIKTRGQQVTLRCSPISGHKSVSWYQQVLGQGPQFIFQYYEKEERGRGNFPDRFSARQFPNYSSELNVNALLLGDSALYLCASSLVGGRGEAFFGQGTRLTVV.

This chain joins TRBV5-5 and TRBJ1-5, with D perhaps matching TRBD1 (5 bases). The germline V gene has CDR1 SGHKS and CDR2 YYEKEE (reference sequence). Trimming shortened V by 0 bases and J by 0 bases, and 10 bases separated the two germline ends. The CDR3 has 16 amino acids. The CDR3 here is CASSLGQMNSNQPQHF. The DNA of the CDR3 is TGTGCCAGCAGCTTGGGACAGATGAATAGCAATCAGCCCCAGCATTTT.

This sequence joins TRBV29-1 and TRBJ2-4; 7 bases match TRBD1. The germline V gene encodes CDR1 SQVTM and CDR2 ANQGSEA. Unmatched junction bases numbered 11, after V lost 4 bases and J lost 8 bases. The CDR3 sequence is 14 residues long. The CDR3 spells CSVANPTGLDIQYF. The CDR3 DNA sequence: TGCAGCGTTGCCAACCCGACAGGGTTAGACATTCAGTACTTC. Drawing the rest from reference TRBV29-1 and TRBJ2-4, the complete variable domain is SAVISQKPSRDICQRGTSLTIQCQVDSQVTMMFWYRQQPGQSLTLIATANQGSEATYESGFVIDKFPISRPNLTFSTLTVSNMSPEDSSIYLCSVANPTGLDIQYFGAGTRLSVL.

The V and J genes are TRBV7-2 and TRBJ2-3, with 14 nucleotides matching TRBD2. The CDR3 extends over 15 amino acids. V trimming: 5 bases; J trimming: 7 bases; junction bases outside the gene matches: 5. Germline CDR1 and CDR2: SGHTA and FQGNSA. In DNA, the CDR3 is TGTGCCAGCAGCCCCGGGACTAGCGGGAGAAATACGCAGTATTTT. It codes for CASSPGTSGRNTQYF.

A few counts support this clonotype. CDR3 bases: TGCAGCGTTGAAGGGTATGAGCAGTTCTTC. The encoded protein is CSVEGYEQFF. This chain connects TRBV29-1 to TRBJ2-1, with D unresolved. Germline V lookup: CDR1 SQVTM, CDR2 ANQGSEA. V was cut by 1 base and J by 8 bases, with 3 bases left in between. This CDR3 is 10 amino acids long.

The V and J genes are TRBV7-9 and TRBJ1-3; D gene uncertain. CDR1 and CDR2 from the germline V gene are SEHNR and FQNEAQ (reference sequence). V was trimmed by 4 bases and J by 0 bases, leaving 4 bases between them. There are 13 residues in the CDR3. The CDR3 loop reads CASSSSSGNTIYF. CDR3 DNA: TGTGCCAGCAGCTCGAGCTCTGGAAACACCATATATTTT.

The chain couples TRBV9 to TRBJ2-1; D not resolved. The CDR3 runs 13 residues. Germline V gene sequence: CDR1 SGDLS, CDR2 YYNGEE. V dropped 0 bases and J dropped 10 bases, with 11 bases sitting between them. CDR3 DNA sequence: TGTGCCAGCAGCGTAGAGGCCAACTTCGAGCAGTTCTTC. It specifies CASSVEANFEQFF.

The table lists this clonotype with a few counts. This sequence joins TRBV9 and TRBJ2-2; no definite D call. The V gene lost 4 bases and the J gene lost 3 bases, with 16 bases spanning the gap. This CDR3 has 16 residues. The germline V gene encodes CDR1 SGDLS and CDR2 YYNGEE. DNA for the CDR3: TGTGCCAGCAGCCGGGTAGGTGGGGATCACACCGGGGAGCTGTTTTTT. It is translated as CASSRVGGDHTGELFF.

The CDR3 DNA reads as TGTGCCAGCAGCGCTGGGGGCATCCAGCCCCAGCATTTT. It codes for CASSAGGIQPQHF. V and J are TRBV14 and TRBJ1-5; D perhaps matches TRBD1 (6 bases). The germline gives CDR1 SGHDN, CDR2 FVKESK. This CDR3 region has 13 residues. Trimming took off 5 bases at V and 7 bases at J, with 12 bases between the two ends.

The chain has TRBV30 and TRBJ1-4; possibly TRBD1 for D (5 bases). Germline V gene data show CDR1 as GTSNPN and CDR2 as SVGIG (reference sequence). This CDR3 has 15 residues. Trimming took off 2 bases at V and 1 base at J, with 11 bases between the two ends. DNA for the CDR3: TGTGCCTGGAGTCGGGGGATTGGAACTAATGAAAAACTGTTTTTT. Translation: CAWSRGIGTNEKLFF.

This clonotype turned up a few times. V and J are TRBV13 and TRBJ2-2, with 7 nucleotides matching TRBD2. The V segment lost 4 bases and the J segment 0 bases; nucleotides outside the gene matches: 14. The CDR3 runs 19 residues. Germline-derived CDR1 and CDR2 are PRHDT and FYEKMQ (reference sequence). CDR3 nucleotide sequence: TGTGCCAGCAGCTCAAATTCCTTGGGGGGGACCGCGAACACCGGGGAGCTGTTTTTT. This gives the protein CASSSNSLGGTANTGELFF. The full variable domain, in which reference TRBV13 and TRBJ2-2 provide the parts outside the CDR3, is AAGVIQSPRHLIKEKRETATLKCYPIPRHDTVYWYQQGPGQDPQFLISFYEKMQSDKGSIPDRFSAQQFSDYHSELNMSSLELGDSALYFCASSSNSLGGTANTGELFFGEGSRLTVL.

This clonotype was observed a handful of times. The V gene is TRBV27, the J gene TRBJ2-7; D tentatively reads TRBD1 or TRBD2 (6 bases each). Germline CDR1 and CDR2: MNHEY and SMNVEV (reference sequence). Trimming took off 0 bases at V and 2 bases at J, with 11 bases between the two ends. This CDR3 has 15 amino acids. The CDR3 nucleotides read TGTGCCAGCAGTTTATCGGGGGGCATGACCTACGAGCAGTACTTC. Amino acids: CASSLSGGMTYEQYF.

The J gene is TRBJ1-2, the V gene TRBV12-3 or TRBV12-4; no clear D. V gave up 0 bases and J gave up 10 bases, with 12 bases separating them. The CDR3 length is 13 residues. The CDR3 loop is CASSLAVRSDYTF. CDR3 DNA sequence: TGTGCCAGCAGTTTAGCGGTTCGGTCCGACTACACCTTC.

This clonotype came up a few times. V usage is TRBV11-3 and J usage is TRBJ2-7; D is unresolved. Germline V lookup: CDR1 SGHNT, CDR2 YENEEA. The CDR3 length is 14 residues. V lost 1 base and J lost 2, with 9 bases in between. CDR3 sequence reads: CASSLGHSTYEQYF. In DNA, the CDR3 is TGTGCCAGCAGCTTAGGTCATTCTACCTACGAGCAGTACTTC.

This clonotype was found a few times. The V call is TRBV3-1, the J call TRBJ2-4; TRBD1 is a possible D gene (5 bases). This CDR3 region has 13 residues. Germline V gives CDR1 LGHDT, CDR2 YNNKEL (reference sequence). V was trimmed by 5 bases and J by 4 bases, leaving 9 bases between them. The CDR3 nucleotides read TGTGCCAGCAGCTTGGCAGGGAAAAACATTCAGTACTTC. It codes for CASSLAGKNIQYF.

The V call is TRBV9, the J call TRBJ2-7; no clear D. Trimming took 2 bases from V and 2 from J, leaving 8 bases between them. The CDR3 consists of 13 residues. Germline V gives CDR1 SGDLS, CDR2 YYNGEE. This CDR3 reads CASSVGQTYEQYF. The CDR3 DNA reads TGTGCCAGCAGCGTTGGCCAGACCTACGAGCAGTACTTC. Together with reference TRBV9 and TRBJ2-7, the CDR3 gives the full variable domain: DSGVTQTPKHLITATGQRVTLRCSPRSGDLSVYWYQQSLDQGLQFLIQYYNGEERAKGNILERFSAQQFPDLHSELNLSSLELGDSALYFCASSVGQTYEQYFGPGTRLTVT.

J is TRBJ1-2 and V is TRBV12-3 or TRBV12-4, with D unresolved. CDR3 length equals 15 residues. With 1 base removed from V and 4 bases from J, the gap between germline ends came to 13 bases. The CDR3: CASSLGLVESYGYTF. The DNA for the CDR3 is TGTGCCAGCAGTTTAGGGTTGGTGGAAAGCTATGGCTACACCTTC.